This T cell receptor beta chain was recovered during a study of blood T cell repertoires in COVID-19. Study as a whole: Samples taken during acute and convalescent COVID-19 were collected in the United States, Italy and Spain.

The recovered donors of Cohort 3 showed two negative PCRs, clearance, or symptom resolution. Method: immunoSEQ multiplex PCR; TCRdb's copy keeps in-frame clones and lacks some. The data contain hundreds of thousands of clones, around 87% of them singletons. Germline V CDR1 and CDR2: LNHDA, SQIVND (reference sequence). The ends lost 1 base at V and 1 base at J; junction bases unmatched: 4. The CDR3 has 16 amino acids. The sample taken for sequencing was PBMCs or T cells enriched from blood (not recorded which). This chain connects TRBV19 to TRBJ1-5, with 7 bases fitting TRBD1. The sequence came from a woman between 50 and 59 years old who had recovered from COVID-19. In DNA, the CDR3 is TGTGCCAGTAGTATAGGGACAGGCATCAGCAATCAGCCCCAGCATTTT. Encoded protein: CASSIGTGISNQPQHF.